The rows below give T cell receptor beta chains drawn from one sample of a study of T cells in Graves' hyperthyroidism and ophthalmopathy. TCRdb independently ran MiXCR on the multiplex PCR reads; one entry per CDR3 protein. The sample comprises a few hundred thousand distinct CDR3 sequences, approximately 15% of which are singletons, and less than 3.5% rests with the top ten. Sequences were obtained from blood. The receptors were gathered from a woman in her thirties or forties with Graves' ophthalmopathy. The CDR3 runs from the conserved cysteine through the conserved F or W. Each record gives: J gene, V gene, CDR3 length, CDR3 protein.

TRBJ1-6,TRBV28,15,CASSFDRHGNSPLHF
TRBJ2-7,TRBV4-1,18,CASSQDWTSGRVGYEQYF
TRBJ2-1,TRBV28,17,CASTSHGLAGAYNEQFF
TRBJ2-7,TRBV5-1,17,CASSPTPGDRSTYEQYF
TRBJ1-4,TRBV2,15,CASSQGQGVWEKLFF
TRBJ2-3,TRBV18,17,CASSPRDRAQGTDTQYF
TRBJ1-3,TRBV12-3/TRBV12-4,13,CASSLGGLNTIYF
TRBJ1-1,TRBV12-3/TRBV12-4,15,CASSLAGTGNTEAFF
TRBJ2-3,TRBV4-1,18,CASSHRLGRVAGTDTQYF
TRBJ2-7,TRBV28,15,CASSSPTGSSYEQYF
TRBJ1-5,TRBV6-1,15,CASSDRGAGNQPQHF
TRBJ2-7,TRBV6-1,18,CASSEAQAAVSHTYEQYF
TRBJ1-6,TRBV27,14,CASSLTGSNSPLHF
TRBJ2-7,TRBV2,13,CASSQLAGYEQYF
TRBJ2-7,TRBV5-1,14,CASSLTSGSVEQYF
TRBJ2-5,TRBV14,17,CASSQDLVAGMLETQYF
TRBJ2-7,TRBV5-1,13,CASAQGFTYEQYF
TRBJ2-1,TRBV11-2,12,CASSLSYNEQFF
TRBJ2-2,TRBV20-1,17,CSARGIDGTPNTGELFF
TRBJ2-1,TRBV7-6,13,CASSQVMSTEQFF
TRBJ2-5,TRBV7-9,19,CASSSAGTSGGESQETQYF
TRBJ2-4,TRBV7-9,14,CASSLARAGGPQYF
TRBJ2-1,TRBV20-1,15,CSASLQVLSSVEQFF
TRBJ1-1,TRBV6-1,14,CASSERGGHTEAFF
TRBJ1-1,TRBV5-1,12,CASWKTVSEAFF
TRBJ2-1,TRBV27,16,CASSLLSRGNYNEQFF
TRBJ1-1,TRBV6-1,15,CASSEAGTGTTEAFF
TRBJ1-5,TRBV20-1,13,CSARGGSNQPQHF
TRBJ1-6,TRBV20-1,15,CSARDFDRDSSPLHF
TRBJ1-1,TRBV2,13,CASSQDGDTEAFF
TRBJ2-5,TRBV20-1,15,CSARGRGETFGTQYF
TRBJ2-5,TRBV10-3,15,CAISEQGAPRETQYF
TRBJ2-5,TRBV2,10,CATRGAGLYF